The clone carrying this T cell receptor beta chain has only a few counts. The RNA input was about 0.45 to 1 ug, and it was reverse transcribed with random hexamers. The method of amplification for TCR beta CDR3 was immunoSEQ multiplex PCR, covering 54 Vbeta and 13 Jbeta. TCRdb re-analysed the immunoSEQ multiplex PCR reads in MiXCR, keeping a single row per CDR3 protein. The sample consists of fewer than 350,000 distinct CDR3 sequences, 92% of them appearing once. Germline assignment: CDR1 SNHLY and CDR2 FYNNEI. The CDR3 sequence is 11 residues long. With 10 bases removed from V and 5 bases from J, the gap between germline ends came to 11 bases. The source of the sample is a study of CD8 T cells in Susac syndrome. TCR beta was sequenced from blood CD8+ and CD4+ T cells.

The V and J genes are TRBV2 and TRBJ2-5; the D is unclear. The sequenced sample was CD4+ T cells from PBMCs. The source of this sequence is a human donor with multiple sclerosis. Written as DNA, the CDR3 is TGTGCCACCGGACCTGGGGAGACCCAGTACTTC. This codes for CATGPGETQYF.